Listed below are T cell receptor beta chains from one sample, sequenced in a study of blood T cells in healthy people across ages. TCRdb reprocessed the 5' RACE reads with MiXCR, giving one entry per CDR3 protein. This sample has some 700,000 distinct CDR3 sequences; about 20% occur once, and the top ten carry about 20%. Sample: blood. The receptors here all came from a man between 65 and 80 years old in good health. Each CDR3 is given with its conserved first and last residue. For some rows the clone size is stated as once, few or many, or as a class when expanded; others skip it.

>few|TRBV4-3|TRBJ1-4
CASSHLNEKLFF
>few|TRBV12-3/TRBV12-4|TRBJ2-1
CASSRGRELAADGNEQFF
>NA|TRBV12-3/TRBV12-4|TRBJ2-7
CASSTRGYEQYF
>NA|TRBV20-1|TRBJ2-5
CSAESGREETQYF
>NA|TRBV13|TRBJ1-1
CASSSQGLDGFF
>NA|TRBV11-3|TRBJ1-2
CASSLGGDASLSGYTF
>few|TRBV12-3/TRBV12-4|TRBJ1-3
CASSLGSRITIYF
>NA|TRBV20-1|TRBJ1-2
CSARLEATYGYTF
>few|TRBV5-1|TRBJ1-1
CASSLQQGDTEAFF
>NA|TRBV20-1|TRBJ2-7
CSARDGTGGYEQYF
>NA|TRBV12-3/TRBV12-4|TRBJ1-5
CASSPVLGDQPQHF
>NA|TRBV5-1|TRBJ2-1
CASSPDGTEQFF
>few|TRBV4-1|TRBJ2-4
CASSQEQDTDIQYF
>many|TRBV7-9|TRBJ1-1
CASNSPQGNLRNTEAFF
>many|TRBV7-8|TRBJ2-3
CASSLAAGGTDTQYF
>NA|TRBV5-1|TRBJ2-7
CASSLDGGPPDEQYF
>few|TRBV3-1|TRBJ2-2
CASSLNQAYTGELFF
>NA|TRBV20-1|TRBJ1-4
CSAEAWDIWDEKLFF
>NA|TRBV11-2|TRBJ1-2
CASSHAPRGRDGYGYTF
>NA|TRBV20-1|TRBJ1-2
CSAPEQYYGYTF
>few|TRBV6-2/TRBV6-3|TRBJ1-5
CASRRTGQSGQPQHF
>NA|TRBV5-1|TRBJ1-1
CASSLAQGLGTEAFF
>many|TRBV5-1|TRBJ2-5
CASSLAYGTVWVF
>few|TRBV27|TRBJ2-6
CASSFCQGNSGVLSGANVLTF
>few|TRBV4-1|TRBJ2-4
CASSQVLREKNIQYF
>few|TRBV6-1|TRBJ2-1
CASNRGLAGDRDEQFF
>NA|TRBV9|TRBJ2-5
CASSAGLAGAETQYF
>NA|TRBV3-1|TRBJ2-7
CASSQPGLAGIPYEQYF
>few|TRBV9|TRBJ2-3
CASSVFSGVRTDTQYF
>NA|TRBV12-3/TRBV12-4|TRBJ2-5
CASSLTGTQSATQYF
>NA|TRBV28|TRBJ2-1
CASSLGPPLNEQHF
>once|TRBV11-2|TRBJ2-3
CASREATSTDTQYF
>few|TRBV24-1|TRBJ1-5
CATSDPRQGPSNQPQHF
>few|TRBV3-1|TRBJ2-1
CASSGKLAGVNNEQFF
>NA|TRBV12-3/TRBV12-4|TRBJ2-3
CASSPPSSYTDTQYF
>few|TRBV11-2|TRBJ2-5
CASGTGTTQETQYF
>many|TRBV5-1|TRBJ2-7
CASSLEVTSYEQYF
>NA|TRBV28|TRBJ2-3
CASSLPSGGAADTQYF
>NA|TRBV15|TRBJ2-3
CATSRSPSGLGNTQYF
>NA|TRBV10-3|TRBJ2-1
CAISLEGGGVKQFF
>few|TRBV27|TRBJ2-7
CASSHGVGQGGYEQYF
>few|TRBV20-1|NA
CSAQGPPLQETQYF
>few|TRBV28|TRBJ2-3
CAAGGTATDTQYF
>NA|TRBV7-2|TRBJ2-5
CASSPLGGTQETQYF
>few|TRBV12-3/TRBV12-4|TRBJ2-1
CASSERSSGSYNEQFF
>few|TRBV20-1|TRBJ2-7
CSAPRLADYEQYF
>few|TRBV5-1|TRBJ2-3
CASSLQDTRTDTQYF
>few|TRBV10-3|TRBJ1-1
CAISAWGEDTEAFF
>NA|TRBV15|TRBJ2-6
CAASRDRISGANVLTF
>NA|TRBV12-3/TRBV12-4|TRBJ2-1
CASSLWIAGGYYNEQFF
>NA|TRBV20-1|TRBJ2-3
CSARDRGLGDTQYF
>NA|TRBV7-9|TRBJ1-3
CVSSLGGVENTIYF
>NA|TRBV7-2|NA
CASSLAGGYSGRGGQFF
>NA|TRBV27|TRBJ1-2
CASSLHPEIGASNYGYTF
>NA|TRBV27|TRBJ1-2
CASSFSLLTNYGYTF
>NA|TRBV7-8|TRBJ1-3
CASSLAAQGSSGNTIYF
>few|TRBV20-1|NA
CSASGAYNEQFF